This T cell receptor beta chain was retrieved from a study of shared clonotypes between healthy human individuals. For the study at large: Participating donors consisted of two women and three men aged 18 to 49.

Adults of Caucasian background living in Nashville, Tennessee made up all donors. Turning to this clone: This specimen includes other DNA sequences encoding the same CDR3.

In germline, CDR1 is KGHSH, CDR2 LQKENI. The CDR3 is 12 residues long. The V end lost 3 bases, the J end lost 3 bases, and 4 bases lay between the germline ends. The replicate PCRs on unsorted PBMC were given 300 ng DNA, which is about 30,000 T cell genomes. Method: immunoSEQ multiplex PCR; TCRdb's copy keeps in-frame clones and lacks some. The table records 450,000 to 600,000 clones, approximately 79% of them present only once. The receptor's source is a middle-aged woman in good health. Some clones in this sample may be carry-over from other donors' samples. The chain couples TRBV18 to TRBJ2-3, with D unresolved. The sequenced material came from PBMCs. This CDR3 reads CASSPETDTQYF. In DNA form, the CDR3 reads TGTGCCAGCTCACCCGAAACAGATACGCAGTATTTT.